Listed here is a single TCR beta chain. The antigen it binds to is not known. No clone much larger than this one lies a single base away; base qualities are absent. These data belong to a study of cytomegalovirus exposure and HLA in healthy donors (dated by TCRdb to the late 2010s). Context from the whole study: According to an earlier analysis of 587 of the donors, about 179 million T cells yielded roughly 110 million unique TCR beta sequences and about 300 Gb of sequence data. All discovery cohort repertoires had been generated using a single sequencing platform. Four to six DR-DQ haplotypes were handled as single units for association and clustering, since linkage in the cohort was strong. Among some 400 genotyped donors of the cohort, an average of about 220,000 unique TCR beta nucleotide sequences was sequenced per donor, of which approximately 19% were non-productive. A later analysis re-examined previously published TCR beta repertoires from 600 to 700 donors and added high-resolution HLA genotyping to investigate patterns of TCR occurrence. An earlier analysis of 587 of the donors used high-throughput TCR beta sequencing to judge whether each TCR beta V gene segment behaved as functional or pseudogenic. An early release that covered 640 HLA-typed donors contained about 300 gigabases of sequencing data and tens of millions of unique TCR sequences. In a later genetic analysis, genome-wide SNP genotypes for about three fifths of the roughly 670 donors were used, and that subset was treated as a discovery cohort. Typing coverage varied by locus: about 629-630 donors for A, B, C, DRB1 and DQB1; more than 500 for DQA1; 606 for DPA1; fewer than 480 for DPB1. A separate validation cohort of roughly 130 different subjects was used in addition to the approximately 700-subject first cohort. Donor age, sex, ethnicity and CMV serostatus were collected together with the repertoire data. In the later analysis, no new phenotypic data were used to find candidate immune exposures; instead, reliance was placed on TCR beta sequences and their occurrence across donors. Class I and class II HLA loci were covered by the typing at four-digit resolution. Among the approximately 430 genotyped donors, under 90% belonged to the genetic ancestry cluster associated with self-reported Caucasian donors. The study aimed to test whether signatures of past pathogen exposure could be identified by cataloging public T cell receptors. The study used immunosequencing to profile the T cell repertoires of approximately 650 subjects and linked those repertoires to cytomegalovirus serostatus. The study combined high-throughput TCR immunosequencing, statistical association of individual TCRs with disease status, and machine learning to predict cytomegalovirus infection status. General conclusions and limits of the study: It was suggested by the authors that the approach could potentially be generalized to other disease states and immunological phenotypes. A cluster of highly shared sequence variants was judged likely to represent a technical artifact of the sequencing pipeline. In a later analysis, most CMV-associated TCR beta chains were found to appear HLA-restricted, with HLA associations seemingly driven largely by CMV exposure. Most TCR sequences were seen in very few donors, while some public TCRs were found in many individuals. An association between a missense DCLRE1C variant and V-gene and J-gene trimming of TCR beta chains was found in a later genetic analysis and replicated in an independent cohort. A later analysis reported that several top co-occurrence clusters appeared linked to parvovirus B19, influenza, CMV and Epstein-Barr virus. A further reported finding was that TCR beta sequences accurately predicted the HLA-A and HLA-B alleles for most subjects in the first cohort. In an earlier analysis of several hundred of the donors, most TCR beta V segments were observed in productive rearrangements about 90% or about 30% of the time, broadly matching IMGT annotations. CMV serostatus was the only immune exposure information available for the cohort. Because counts were too low, approximately 15 rarely observed V segments, including chromosome 9 orphons, were excluded from the earlier analysis of 587 of the donors. According to a later genetic analysis, donors in an Asian-associated ancestry cluster had fewer N-insertions in productive TCRs than the approximately 630-donor mean. Presence/absence analyses assumed roughly uniform sequencing depth across donors, an assumption that may not hold. Assigning TCR associations to individual alleles was difficult when HLA alleles, especially DR and DQ, strongly co-occurred. According to a later analysis, TCR association rates differed among HLA loci, with DRB1 alleles showing the most associated TCRs and HLA-C alleles showing the fewest. Cytomegalovirus status was reported to be diagnosed by the classifier with high specificity and sensitivity in both the original and validation cohorts. A later analysis associated around 16,000 TCR beta sequences with specific HLA alleles at a false discovery rate of 0.05. Correlated functional status among segregating V segments might reflect linkage disequilibrium, but an unknown experimental factor could not be ruled out. Compared with equally common non-associated chains, HLA-associated TCR beta chains in a later analysis were more clonally expanded and had lower generation probabilities. HLA typing was unavailable for some donors at each locus, so association tests used only the typed subset. This cohort had only TCR beta chains sequenced, and the lack of alpha or paired-chain data limited which features could be detected. The study gave a list of about 150 TCR beta chains associated with cytomegalovirus. A few of the identified cytomegalovirus-associated TCR beta chains were confirmed in vitro to be specific for cytomegalovirus antigens.

Libraries were prepared through the immunoSEQ multiplex PCR assay. For the multiplex PCR, a mixture combining 60 forward primers for TCR Vbeta segments and 13 reverse primers for TCR Jbeta segments was used. A multiplex PCR assay on genomic DNA amplified the CDR3 region of rearranged TCR beta genes. The Illumina HiSeq System was used to sequence the amplified TCR beta libraries as 87-base-pair reads. On the study's bioinformatics: A later analysis tallied around 80 million unique TCR beta chains across the 666 repertoires, and around 12 million of those chains were shared by two or more donors. Raw reads were error-corrected and collapsed into unique sequences with a nearest-neighbor algorithm that merged closely related sequences to remove PCR and sequencing errors. Alignment of CDR3 sequences to IMGT reference sequences was used to assign V, D and J gene segments. For a sequence to be retained, a match of at least six nucleotides was required to both a V gene segment and a J gene segment. A rearrangement was called productive if the CDR3 had no stop codons and remained in frame with V and J, and every other rearrangement was called non-productive. Following IMGT convention, CDR3 was defined as the stretch from the second conserved V-encoded cysteine up to the conserved J-encoded phenylalanine. The earlier analysis of about 640 of the donors excluded any sequence lacking an unambiguous match to a single V gene segment. An earlier analysis of approximately 590 of the donors called V segments functional above 56.7% productive rearrangements and segregating when the between-donor standard deviation exceeded 5%. To diagnose cytomegalovirus status from the catalog of TCR beta chain sequences, a statistical classification framework was built. In a later analysis, V and J genes were assigned by comparing TCR nucleotide sequences against IMGT/GENE-DB human TR gene sequences. In a later analysis, CDR3 sequences and most-parsimonious VDJ recombination scenarios were assigned using the TCRdist pipeline. In a later analysis, each TCR beta chain was defined by its CDR3 amino acid sequence together with its V-gene family, and reads lacking a unique V-gene family were excluded. As a way to deal with suspected cross-contamination and a sequencing artifact, a later analysis dropped under 600 nucleotide sequences that were highly shared and had low generation probability. A later analysis calculated a clonal expansion index for each public chain from normalized within-repertoire ranks of inferred template counts. In a later analysis, generation probabilities were computed using a VDJ recombination model fitted to out-of-frame rearrangements, and the results were checked against IGoR. In a later analysis, hypergeometric tests were used to score TCR-TCR, TCR-HLA and TCR-CMV co-occurrence, with a repertoire-size bias correction applied to TCR pairs. In a later analysis, false discovery rates were estimated by permuting HLA or CMV assignments 20 times. In a later analysis, co-occurring TCRs were grouped with DBSCAN, and TCRdist sequence similarity was added when clustering was performed within HLA-allele-positive subsets. Co-occurrence clustering excluded repertoires with fewer than 30,000 or more than 120,000 public chains, plus five with anomalous nucleotide sharing. Drawn from immuneACCESS, this table holds only the in-frame rearrangements with V and J called that TCRdb kept. Clones are partly lost; checked studies trace under half to an unresolved V gene and leave the rest unexplained. That table gives V, J and clone size, and the DNA gave D and trimming. The sample contains approximately 180,000 clones, over 75% of them found a single time. Jointly, the top ten make up around 2% of the sample.

In total, just over 650 healthy bone marrow donors made up the cohort. At the time of sampling, every cohort member was nominally healthy, though immune exposures that went unrecorded were likely present. The donor tested CMV seronegative and was one of the 352 seronegative cohort members. Each donor provided a peripheral blood sample, and peripheral blood mononuclear cells were used for TCR beta sequencing. The Qiagen DNeasy Blood Extraction Kit was used to extract genomic DNA from the blood cell samples. The clonotype comes from a man younger than 35 in good health and CMV-seronegative. Sequenced sample: PBMCs.

The DNA reads TGTGCCAGCAGCCAATGGACAGGGCGTACCGGGGAGCTGTTTTTT. Its translation is CASSQWTGRTGELFF. The V and J segments used are TRBV5-5 and TRBJ2-2; 8 middle bases align to TRBD1. Trimming accounts for 4 bases at V and 5 bases at J, while the number of junction bases matched to no gene is 7. The CDR3 numbers 15 residues from cysteine through phenylalanine. The entry retains the CDR3 DNA only, 45 bases that are in frame from base 1. For CDR1 and CDR2, the germline V gene (reference sequence) lists SGHKS and YYEKEE. Beyond the CDR3, the reference TRBV5-5 and TRBJ2-2 genes provide the residues; the full variable domain reads: DAGVTQSPTHLIKTRGQQVTLRCSPISGHKSVSWYQQVLGQGPQFIFQYYEKEERGRGNFPDRFSARQFPNYSSELNVNALLLGDSALYLCASSQWTGRTGELFFGEGSRLTVL.